Presented here are 21 T cell receptor beta chains from one specimen sequenced in a study of T cells after yellow fever vaccination. TCRdb itself ran the 5' RACE reads through MiXCR, one entry per CDR3 protein. The sample has 130,000 or so distinct CDR3 sequences; roughly 15% are singletons. This material consisted of CD8+ T cells sorted from PBMCs, taken 5 days after the yellow fever booster vaccination. The receptors come from a man younger than 30 who received the YFV17D yellow fever vaccine.

This clonotype was picked up a small number of times. The chain links TRBV4-1 to TRBJ2-7; unclear D gene. The V and J ends lost 4 bases and 2 bases respectively, with 18 bases between them. CDR1 MGHRA and CDR2 YSYEKL come from the germline V gene. The CDR3 totals 16 residues. The CDR3 here is CASSPARHSTTYEQYF. The CDR3, as DNA: TGCGCCAGCAGCCCCGCGCGACACAGCACTACCTACGAGCAGTACTTC.

There are a few counts of this clonotype. The genes are TRBV21-1 and TRBJ2-5. TRBV21-1 is designated a pseudogene. This CDR3 comprises 11 residues. The CDR3 loop is CASSKRETQYF. The CDR3 DNA sequence: TGTGCCAGCAGCAAAAGAGAGACCCAGTACTTC.

The J gene is TRBJ2-2, the V gene TRBV5-1; no clear D gene. CDR1 is SGHRS, CDR2 YFSETQ, per germline. This CDR3 has 14 amino acids. Trimming took 4 bases from V and 1 from J, leaving 8 bases between them. The CDR3 is CASSDSGNTGELFF. CDR3 nucleotide sequence: TGCGCCAGCAGCGACTCAGGGAACACCGGGGAGCTGTTTTTT.

This chain connects TRBV2 to TRBJ1-2, with TRBD1 as a possible D gene (5 bases). Trimming pared 2 bases from V and 0 bases from J, leaving 10 bases between. The CDR3 is 15 amino acids. Germline CDR1 is SNHLY and CDR2 is FYNNEI. The CDR3 bases are TGTGCCAGCAGTGAAACATGGGGGGCTAACTATGGCTACACCTTC. Encoded protein: CASSETWGANYGYTF.

The sample holds a few counts of this clonotype. The chain carries TRBV9 and TRBJ2-1; D is uncertain. V was cut by 3 bases and J by 4 bases, with 5 bases left in between. The CDR3 is 12 amino acids. From germline, CDR1 is SGDLS and CDR2 YYNGEE. The DNA for the CDR3 is TGTGCCAGCAGCGCGGGTTACAATGAGCAGTTCTTC. It yields the protein CASSAGYNEQFF.

This clonotype was counted only a few times. The rearrangement uses TRBV5-4 and TRBJ2-1; the match to TRBD1 covers 7 bases. The trim removed 5 bases at V and 4 bases at J, leaving 6 bases unmatched. CDR3 length: 14 residues. CDR1 is SGHNT and CDR2 is YYREEE in the germline V gene (reference sequence). The CDR3 nucleotides read TGTGCCAGCAGGAACAGGGGCCTTTACAATGAGCAGTTCTTC. Its protein product is CASRNRGLYNEQFF.

This clonotype has just a few counts. The V gene is TRBV7-9, the J gene TRBJ2-7; D is ambiguous. The CDR3 sequence is 14 residues long. Per germline, CDR1 SEHNR and CDR2 FQNEAQ (reference sequence). V lost 5 bases, J lost 11 bases, and 22 bases lay in between. For the CDR3, the DNA is TGTGCCAGCAGCCCTTATGACACTCCTACGATGGAGTACTTC. Translated, it gives CASSPYDTPTMEYF.

The chain is built from TRBV6-2 or TRBV6-3 and TRBJ2-3; D may be TRBD2 (5 bases). Germline V lookup: CDR1 MNHEY, CDR2 SVGEGT. The CDR3 contains 13 residues. V was clipped by 5 bases and J by 0 bases, with 6 bases between them. DNA for the CDR3: TGTGCCAGCAGTCGACTAAGCACAGATACGCAGTATTTT. Encoded protein: CASSRLSTDTQYF.

V gene TRBV6-2 or TRBV6-3 combines with J gene TRBJ1-5, with 11 bases identical to TRBD1. Trimming took 2 bases from V and 3 from J; bases not matched to a gene: 9. The CDR3 length is 18 residues. Germline CDR1 and CDR2: MNHEY and SVGEGT. The chain's CDR3 is CASSYSGQGAGNNQPQHF. The DNA for the CDR3 is TGTGCCAGCAGTTACAGTGGACAGGGGGCGGGAAACAATCAGCCCCAGCATTTT.

The V call is TRBV7-7, the J call TRBJ2-2; 12 nucleotides match TRBD2. V gave up 3 bases and J gave up 6 bases; unmatched junction bases: 2. The CDR3 loop spans 15 amino acids. In germline, CDR1 is SSHAT, CDR2 FNYEAQ (reference sequence). This chain's CDR3 is CASSLTSGGAGELFF. The CDR3 DNA sequence: TGTGCCAGCAGCTTGACTAGCGGGGGCGCCGGGGAGCTGTTTTTT.

This clonotype was found a few times. The chain carries TRBV7-2 and TRBJ2-5; tentatively, D is TRBD1 (5 bases). Germline V gives CDR1 SGHTA, CDR2 FQGNSA. The length of the CDR3 is 14 residues. Deletions cut 5 bases from V and 3 bases from J, with 13 bases between. The CDR3 is CASSPRTREETQYF. Here the CDR3 DNA reads TGTGCCAGCAGCCCGCGGACCAGGGAAGAGACCCAGTACTTC.

Only a few counts were recorded for this clonotype. The J gene is TRBJ1-5, the V gene TRBV6-6, with D tentatively TRBD1 (5 bases). V lost 5 bases to trimming and J lost 0 bases, with 8 bases between them. There are 14 residues in the CDR3. Germline CDR1 and CDR2: MNHNY and SVGAGI (reference sequence). This CDR3 reads CASSHGHSNQPQHF. CDR3 bases: TGTGCCAGCAGTCACGGACATAGCAATCAGCCCCAGCATTTT.

This clonotype was recorded many times. The V call is TRBV9, the J call TRBJ2-5, with 7 positions matching TRBD2. In germline, CDR1 is SGDLS, CDR2 YYNGEE. The ends lost 2 bases at V and 5 bases at J; junction bases unmatched: 3. The CDR3 contains 13 residues. The CDR3: CASSVWEGETQYF. CDR3 coding DNA: TGTGCCAGCAGCGTGTGGGAGGGGGAGACCCAGTACTTC.

CDR3 nucleotide sequence: TGTGCCATCATTAGTGGGACAGGGTACAATGAGCAGTTCTTC. Translated, it gives CAIISGTGYNEQFF. The V call is TRBV10-3, the J call TRBJ2-1, with 9 bases matching TRBD1. With V trimmed by 7 bases and J by 4 bases, 5 bases remained unmatched. The CDR3 covers 14 residues. Germline CDR1 reads ENHRY; CDR2 reads SYGVKD.

The sample holds many counts of this clonotype. The rearrangement uses TRBV7-9 and TRBJ2-5, with D unresolved. V lost 5 bases to trimming and J lost 3 bases, with 19 bases between them. CDR1 is SEHNR and CDR2 is FQNEAQ in the germline V gene (reference sequence). The CDR3 contains 16 residues. CDR3 in amino acids: CASSPYGGSLEETQYF. As DNA, the CDR3 is TGTGCCAGCAGCCCCTACGGCGGCTCCCTGGAAGAGACCCAGTACTTC.

DNA for the CDR3: TGTGCCAGCAGCACCGGGGGGGCCTATGGCTACACCTTC. Amino acids: CASSTGGAYGYTF. The rearrangement uses TRBV6-2 or TRBV6-3 and TRBJ1-2; D is possibly TRBD1 (6 bases). Germline CDR1 reads MNHEY; CDR2 reads SVGEGT. The CDR3 totals 13 residues. The V and J ends lost 6 bases and 4 bases respectively, with 12 bases between them.

J is TRBJ1-5 and V is TRBV19; TRBD1 might be the D (6 bases). Germline-derived CDR1 and CDR2 are LNHDA and SQIVND (reference sequence). The V gene lost 8 bases and the J gene lost 3 bases, with 8 bases spanning the gap. The CDR3 spans 12 residues. Written as DNA, the CDR3 is TGTGCCAGTGAGGGGGTCAATCAGCCCCAGCATTTT. Its translation is CASEGVNQPQHF. Supplemented by reference TRBV19 and TRBJ1-5, the full variable domain reads DGGITQSPKYLFRKEGQNVTLSCEQNLNHDAMYWYRQDPGQGLRLIYYSQIVNDFQKGDIAEGYSVSREKKESFPLTVTSAQKNPTAFYLCASEGVNQPQHFGDGTRLSIL.

This clonotype showed up just a few times. The chain employs TRBV27 and TRBJ1-1; 9 bases map to TRBD1. Germline-derived CDR1 and CDR2 are MNHEY and SMNVEV (reference sequence). The V and J ends lost 5 bases and 5 bases, in that order; junction bases with no gene match: 6. This CDR3 region has 14 residues. The CDR3 DNA sequence: TGTGCCAGCAGTCCGACAGGGGGTCATACTGAAGCTTTCTTT. Translation gives CASSPTGGHTEAFF.

The J gene is TRBJ2-5, the V gene TRBV4-1; either TRBD1 or TRBD2 may fit D (5 bases each). The CDR3 covers 16 residues. The V and J ends lost 3 bases and 3 bases respectively, with 17 bases between them. Per the germline V gene, CDR1 is MGHRA and CDR2 is YSYEKL. CDR3 sequence reads: CASSHGAVLDEETQYF. DNA of the CDR3: TGCGCCAGCAGCCATGGGGCAGTACTAGATGAAGAGACCCAGTACTTC.

This chain joins TRBV20-1 and TRBJ2-2; D may be TRBD2 (6 bases). CDR1 and CDR2 from the germline V gene are DFQATT and SNEGSKA (reference sequence). V was cut by 0 bases and J by 0 bases, with 11 bases left in between. The CDR3 is made up of 16 amino acids. This CDR3 is CSARDSGTSNTGELFF. DNA for the CDR3: TGCAGTGCTAGAGATTCTGGGACTTCGAACACCGGGGAGCTGTTTTTT.

This clonotype was seen many times. V is TRBV5-5 and J is TRBJ2-1; D perhaps matches TRBD1 (5 bases). This CDR3 spans 13 amino acids. V lost 5 bases and J 7 bases, leaving 13 bases between the germline ends. CDR1 SGHKS and CDR2 YYEKEE come from the germline V gene (reference sequence). CDR3: CASRRKQANEQFF. CDR3 DNA sequence: TGTGCCAGCAGGCGTAAACAGGCGAATGAGCAGTTCTTC. Complete variable domain (other parts from reference TRBV5-5 and TRBJ2-1): DAGVTQSPTHLIKTRGQQVTLRCSPISGHKSVSWYQQVLGQGPQFIFQYYEKEERGRGNFPDRFSARQFPNYSSELNVNALLLGDSALYLCASRRKQANEQFFGPGTRLTVL.